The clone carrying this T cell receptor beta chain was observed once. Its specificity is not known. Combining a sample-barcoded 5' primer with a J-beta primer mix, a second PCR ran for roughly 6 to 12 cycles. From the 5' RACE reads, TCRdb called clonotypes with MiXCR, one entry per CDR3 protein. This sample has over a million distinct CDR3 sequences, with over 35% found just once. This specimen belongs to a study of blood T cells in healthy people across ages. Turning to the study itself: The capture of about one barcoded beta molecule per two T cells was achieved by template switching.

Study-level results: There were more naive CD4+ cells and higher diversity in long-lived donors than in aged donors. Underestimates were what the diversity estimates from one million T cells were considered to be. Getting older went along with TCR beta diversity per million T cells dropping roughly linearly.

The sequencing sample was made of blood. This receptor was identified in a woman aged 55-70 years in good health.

The CDR3 DNA follows: TGTGCCAGCAGCCCATATACTAGCGTCCAAGAGACCCAGTACTTC. This encodes CASSPYTSVQETQYF. The chain combines TRBV3-1 with TRBJ2-5, with 7 bases identical to TRBD2. Germline trimming cut 4 bases from V and 1 base from J; bases unmatched to any gene: 6. Looked up from germline, CDR1 is LGHDT and CDR2 is YNNKEL (reference sequence). The CDR3 spans 15 residues.